This is a list of T cell receptor beta chains from one sample in a study of human T cells and chemical hapten exposure. TCRdb processed the RACE reads anew with MiXCR; each CDR3 protein has one entry. The repertoire holds 65,000 to 95,000 distinct CDR3 sequences, with around 9.4% as singletons. The sample was whole blood. All receptors derive from a female donor in good health. Some clones in this sample may be carry-over from other donors' samples. The CDR3 runs from the conserved cysteine through the conserved F or W. D genes are given only for firm matches. Only some rows state a clone size, as once, few, many or a class for expanded clones.

few,TRBV4-3,-,TRBJ2-5,TGCGCCAGCAGCCAAGTGGGGGATTCGCGTCTTACTAGTGTGTCGGCCCAGTACTTC,CASSQVGDSRLTSVSAQYF
few,TRBV7-9,TRBD1,TRBJ2-7,TGTGCCAGCAGCACGGACAGGGGTGGTTACGAGCAGTACTTC,CASSTDRGGYEQYF
few,TRBV9,-,TRBJ1-5,TGTGCCAGCAGCGTGGGCGGTCTAAATCAGCCCCAGCATTTT,CASSVGGLNQPQHF
many,TRBV29-1,-,TRBJ2-2,TGCAGCGCACTCTCGGACTACACCGGGGAGCTGTTTTTT,CSALSDYTGELFF
many,TRBV6-5,-,TRBJ1-6,TGTGCCAGCAGTCCAGGGGTTAATTCACCCCTCCACTTT,CASSPGVNSPLHF
many,TRBV3-1,-,TRBJ2-3,TGTGCCAGCAGCCAAGGAAATACAGATACGCAGTATTTT,CASSQGNTDTQYF
-,TRBV6-5,-,TRBJ2-2,TGTGCCAGCAGTTACTCAACAAGAGTGGCCGGGGAGCTGTTTTTT,CASSYSTRVAGELFF
-,TRBV29-1,-,TRBJ2-7,TGCAGCGTTGAAGAACGTGCAGGTCTTCCCTACGAGCAGTACTTC,CSVEERAGLPYEQYF
many,TRBV5-1,TRBD1,TRBJ2-3,TGCGCCAGCAGCTGGTCAACGCTCCGGGACAGGGCCCAGCTTGATACGCAGTATTTT,CASSWSTLRDRAQLDTQYF
few,TRBV27,-,TRBJ2-3,TGTGCCAGCAGTTTATACAGGGACTTGGGTACGCAGTATTTT,CASSLYRDLGTQYF
few,TRBV7-9,-,TRBJ2-7,TGTGCCAGCGGTCAGGGGTCCTACGAGCAGTACTTC,CASGQGSYEQYF
few,TRBV3-1,-,TRBJ1-3,TGTGCCAGCAGCCACTTGGCAGGGTCTGGAAACACCATATATTTT,CASSHLAGSGNTIYF
-,TRBV5-1,-,TRBJ1-1,TGCGCCAGCAGCTGGGGAAGGGATAGTGAAGCTTTCTTT,CASSWGRDSEAFF
-,TRBV18,-,TRBJ1-1,TGTGCCAGCACGAGGGAGGCGGGCACTGAAGCTTTCTTT,CASTREAGTEAFF
few,TRBV6-5,TRBD2,TRBJ2-1,TGTGCCAGCAGTTACGCCGGACTAGCGGGGGGCGGTGAGCAGTTCTTC,CASSYAGLAGGGEQFF
few,TRBV2,TRBD2,TRBJ2-3,TGTGCCAGCAGTGAAGAGTCTAGCGGGGTCACAGATACGCAGTATTTT,CASSEESSGVTDTQYF
few,TRBV11-3,-,TRBJ2-3,TGTGCCAGCAGCTTCGCAGGCCTGACCACAGATACGCAGTATTTT,CASSFAGLTTDTQYF
few,TRBV12-3/TRBV12-4,-,TRBJ2-3,TGTGCCAGCAGCCTCTGGTCAGATACGCAGTATTTT,CASSLWSDTQYF
many,TRBV28,-,TRBJ2-3,TGTGCCAGCAGTTGGGACAACCTGAGTGGCACAGATACGCAGTATTTT,CASSWDNLSGTDTQYF
-,TRBV20-1,-,TRBJ1-6,TGCAGTGCTAGAAGGGATTTTAATTCACCCCTCCACTTT,CSARRDFNSPLHF
many,TRBV7-2,TRBD1,TRBJ1-5,TGTGCCAGCAGCTCAGGGGGCTGGTACAATCAGCCCCAGCATTTT,CASSSGGWYNQPQHF
-,TRBV20-1,TRBD2,TRBJ2-7,TGCAGTGCTAGAGATATCGGGGGGGGCGAGCAGTACTTC,CSARDIGGGEQYF
few,TRBV12-3/TRBV12-4,-,TRBJ2-6,TGTGCCAGCAGTCCCCGACAGATCTCTGGGGCCAACGTCCTGACTTTC,CASSPRQISGANVLTF
-,TRBV27,TRBD2,TRBJ2-7,TGTGCCAGCAGTTGGGTTCACCAGCGGGGGTACGAGCAGTACTTC,CASSWVHQRGYEQYF
-,TRBV18,TRBD1,TRBJ1-1,TGTGCCAGCTCTTCGACAGGGAAGGACACTGAAGCTTTCTTT,CASSSTGKDTEAFF
-,TRBV3-1,-,TRBJ1-1,TGTGCCAGCAGCCGGCCACAGGGACCCGAAGCTTTCTTT,CASSRPQGPEAFF
few,TRBV30,TRBD1,TRBJ2-7,TGTGCCTGGGACTCAGGGGGCGCAGGGCAGTACTTC,CAWDSGGAGQYF
-,TRBV27,-,TRBJ1-1,TGTGCCAGCAGTTTAAGGGGTTGGGATAACACTGAAGCTTTCTTT,CASSLRGWDNTEAFF
-,TRBV20-1,-,TRBJ1-1,TGCAGCTGCACAGGGAACACTGAAGCTTTCTTT,CSCTGNTEAFF
-,TRBV30,TRBD1,TRBJ1-1,TGTGCCTGGAGCACAGGGGTAAACACTGAAGCTTTCTTT,CAWSTGVNTEAFF
many,TRBV7-8,TRBD2,TRBJ2-7,TGTGCCAGCACCATTTTGGGGGCTCGCGGGGGGGCGATAAGCGAGCAGTACTTC,CASTILGARGGAISEQYF
many,TRBV7-2,-,TRBJ2-3,TGTGCCAGCAGCTTACAGGGGACCTACACAGATACGCAGTATTTT,CASSLQGTYTDTQYF
few,TRBV21-1,-,TRBJ1-2,TGTGCCAGCAGCAAAGATCAGGGCCATGGCTACACCTTC,CASSKDQGHGYTF
-,TRBV6-2/TRBV6-3,-,TRBJ2-3,TGTGCCAGCAGTTACTCGCCGTCGTATACGCAGTATTTT,CASSYSPSYTQYF
few,TRBV19,-,TRBJ1-2,TGTGCCAGTAGTATACAGAGGGGAGGCTACACCTTC,CASSIQRGGYTF
-,TRBV29-1,TRBD1,TRBJ2-2,TGCAGCGTTATACAGGGGGCGGGGGCCGGGGAGCTGTTTTTT,CSVIQGAGAGELFF
many,TRBV18,-,TRBJ1-2,TGTGCCAGCTCACCAGGTGTCCCAGACTATGGCTACACCTTC,CASSPGVPDYGYTF
many,TRBV13,TRBD1,TRBJ2-2,TGTGCCAGCAGCGAACGGACAGGGGTTAGGGCCACCGGGGAGCTGTTTTTT,CASSERTGVRATGELFF